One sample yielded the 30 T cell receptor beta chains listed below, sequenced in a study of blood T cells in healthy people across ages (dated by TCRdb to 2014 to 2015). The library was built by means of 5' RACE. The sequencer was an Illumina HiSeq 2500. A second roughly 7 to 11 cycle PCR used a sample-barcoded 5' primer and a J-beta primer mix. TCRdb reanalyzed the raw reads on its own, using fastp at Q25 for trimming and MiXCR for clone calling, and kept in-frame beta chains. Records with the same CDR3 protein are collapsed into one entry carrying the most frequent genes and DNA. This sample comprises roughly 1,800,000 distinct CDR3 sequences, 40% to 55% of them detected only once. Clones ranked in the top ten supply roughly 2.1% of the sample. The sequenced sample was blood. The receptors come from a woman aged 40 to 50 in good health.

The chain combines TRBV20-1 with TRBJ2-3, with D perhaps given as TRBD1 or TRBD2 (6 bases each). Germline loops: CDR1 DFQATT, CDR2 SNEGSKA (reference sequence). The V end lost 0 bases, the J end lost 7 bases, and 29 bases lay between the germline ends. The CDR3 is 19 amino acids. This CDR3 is CSARDLIRESRKGGNTQYF. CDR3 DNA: TGCAGTGCTAGAGATCTTATTAGAGAAAGTCGAAAGGGGGGTAATACGCAGTATTTT.

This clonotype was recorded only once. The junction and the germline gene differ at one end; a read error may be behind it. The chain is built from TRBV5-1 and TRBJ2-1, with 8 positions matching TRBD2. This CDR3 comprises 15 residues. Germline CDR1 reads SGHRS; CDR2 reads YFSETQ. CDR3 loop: CASGLFSGEINEQFF. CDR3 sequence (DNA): TGCGCCAGCGGCTTGTTTAGCGGGGAGATAAATGAGCAGTTCTTC.

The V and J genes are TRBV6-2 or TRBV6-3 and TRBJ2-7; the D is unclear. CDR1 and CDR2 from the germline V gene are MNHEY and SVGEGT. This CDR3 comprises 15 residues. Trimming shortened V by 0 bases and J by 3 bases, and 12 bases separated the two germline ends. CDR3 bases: TGTGCCAGCAGTTACTCGTCCACACTAAACTACGAGCAGTACTTC. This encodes CASSYSSTLNYEQYF.

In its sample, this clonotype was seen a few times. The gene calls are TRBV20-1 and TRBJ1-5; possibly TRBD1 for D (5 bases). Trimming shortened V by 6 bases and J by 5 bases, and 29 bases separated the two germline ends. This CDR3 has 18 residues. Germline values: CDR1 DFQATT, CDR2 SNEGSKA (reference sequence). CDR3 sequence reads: CSAPLGGGERRRHQPQHF. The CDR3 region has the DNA TGCAGTGCCCCCCTCGGGGGGGGTGAACGCCGCCGCCATCAGCCCCAGCATTTT.

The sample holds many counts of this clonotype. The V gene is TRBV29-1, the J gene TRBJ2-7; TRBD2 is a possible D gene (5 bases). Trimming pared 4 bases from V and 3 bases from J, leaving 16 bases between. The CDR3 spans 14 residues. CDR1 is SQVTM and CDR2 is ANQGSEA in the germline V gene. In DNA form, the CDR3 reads TGCAGCGTTGCAGAAGGGAGACGAGACTACGAGCAGTACTTC. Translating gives CSVAEGRRDYEQYF.

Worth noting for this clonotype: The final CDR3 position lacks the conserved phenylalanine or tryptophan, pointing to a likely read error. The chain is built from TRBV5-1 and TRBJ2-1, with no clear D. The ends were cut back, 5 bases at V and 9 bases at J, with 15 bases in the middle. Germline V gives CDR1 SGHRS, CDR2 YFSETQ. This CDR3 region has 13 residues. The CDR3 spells CASRKPGGSEQFL. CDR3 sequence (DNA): TGCGCCAGCAGGAAGCCCGGTGGTAGTGAGCAGTTCTTA.

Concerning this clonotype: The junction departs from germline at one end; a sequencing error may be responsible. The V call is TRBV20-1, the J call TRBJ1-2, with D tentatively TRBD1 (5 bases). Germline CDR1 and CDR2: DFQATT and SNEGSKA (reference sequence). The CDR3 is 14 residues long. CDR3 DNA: TGCAGTGCTAGAGGGCAGGGCACCGACTATGGTTACACCTTC. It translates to CSARGQGTDYGYTF.

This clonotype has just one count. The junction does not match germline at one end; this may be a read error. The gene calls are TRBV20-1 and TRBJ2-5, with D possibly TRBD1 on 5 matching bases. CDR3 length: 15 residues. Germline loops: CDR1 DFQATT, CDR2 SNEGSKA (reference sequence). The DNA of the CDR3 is TGCAGTGCTAGAGATCCTCGACAGTCCCAAGAGACCCTGTACTTC. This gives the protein CSARDPRQSQETLYF.

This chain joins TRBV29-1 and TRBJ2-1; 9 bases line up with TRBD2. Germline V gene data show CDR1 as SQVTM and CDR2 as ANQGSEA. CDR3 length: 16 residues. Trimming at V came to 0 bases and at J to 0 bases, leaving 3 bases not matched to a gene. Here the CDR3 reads CSVEDRRGGSYNEQFF. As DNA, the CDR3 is TGCAGCGTTGAAGATAGGCGGGGGGGCTCCTACAATGAGCAGTTCTTC.

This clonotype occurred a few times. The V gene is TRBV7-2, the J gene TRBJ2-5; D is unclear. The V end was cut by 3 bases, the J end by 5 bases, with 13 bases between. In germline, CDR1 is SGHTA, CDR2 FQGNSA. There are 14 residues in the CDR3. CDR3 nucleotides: TGTGCCAGCAGCTTCAGTCCCATGGGGGAGACCCAGTACTTC. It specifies CASSFSPMGETQYF.

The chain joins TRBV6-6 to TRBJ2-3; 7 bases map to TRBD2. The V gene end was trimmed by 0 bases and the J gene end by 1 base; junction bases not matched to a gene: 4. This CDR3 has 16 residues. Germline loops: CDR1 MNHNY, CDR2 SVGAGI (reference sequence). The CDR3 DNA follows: TGTGCCAGCAGTTACTCGGGGGGGACCGGCACAGATACGCAGTATTTT. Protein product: CASSYSGGTGTDTQYF.

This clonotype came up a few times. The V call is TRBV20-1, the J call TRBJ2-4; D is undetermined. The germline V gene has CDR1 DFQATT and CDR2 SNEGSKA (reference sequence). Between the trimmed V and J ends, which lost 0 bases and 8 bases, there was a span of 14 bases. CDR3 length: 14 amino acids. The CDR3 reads CSARDGGRWDIQYF. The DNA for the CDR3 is TGCAGTGCTAGAGATGGTGGCAGGTGGGACATTCAGTACTTC.

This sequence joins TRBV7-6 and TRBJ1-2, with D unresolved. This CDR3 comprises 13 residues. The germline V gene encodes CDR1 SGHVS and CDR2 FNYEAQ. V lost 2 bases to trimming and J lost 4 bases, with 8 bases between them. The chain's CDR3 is CASSLNWGYGYTF. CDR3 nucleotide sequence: TGTGCCAGCAGCTTAAACTGGGGCTATGGCTACACCTTC. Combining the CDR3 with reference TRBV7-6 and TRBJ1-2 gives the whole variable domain GAGVSQSPRYKVTKRGQDVALRCDPISGHVSLYWYRQALGQGPEFLTYFNYEAQQDKSGLPNDRFSAERPEGSISTLTIQRTEQRDSAMYRCASSLNWGYGYTFGSGTRLTVV.

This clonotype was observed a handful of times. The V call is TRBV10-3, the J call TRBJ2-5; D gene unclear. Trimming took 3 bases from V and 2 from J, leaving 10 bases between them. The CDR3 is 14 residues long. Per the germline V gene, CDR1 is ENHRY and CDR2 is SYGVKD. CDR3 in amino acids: CAISEDPDQETQYF. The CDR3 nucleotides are TGTGCCATCAGTGAAGACCCCGATCAAGAGACCCAGTACTTC.

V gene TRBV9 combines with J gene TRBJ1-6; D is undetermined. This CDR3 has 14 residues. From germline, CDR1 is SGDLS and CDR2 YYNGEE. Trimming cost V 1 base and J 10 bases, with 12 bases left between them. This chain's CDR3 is CASSVLAEDSPLHF. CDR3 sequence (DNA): TGTGCCAGCAGCGTATTGGCAGAGGACTCACCCCTCCACTTT.

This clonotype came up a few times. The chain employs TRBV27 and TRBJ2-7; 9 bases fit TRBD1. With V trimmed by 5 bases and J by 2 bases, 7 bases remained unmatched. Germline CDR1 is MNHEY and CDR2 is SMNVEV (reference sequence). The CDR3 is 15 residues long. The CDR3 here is CASSPKWDRAYEQYF. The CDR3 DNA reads TGTGCCAGCAGTCCGAAATGGGACAGGGCCTACGAGCAGTACTTC.

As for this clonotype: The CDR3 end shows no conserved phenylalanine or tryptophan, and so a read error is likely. The DNA for the CDR3 is TGCAGTAAAAAGCGGGGGAATCCCGAGACCCAGTACGTC. Translating gives CSKKRGNPETQYV. The V and J genes are TRBV20-1 and TRBJ2-5, with 8 bases identical to TRBD2. This CDR3 is built from 13 residues. After removal of 8 bases from V and 5 bases from J, the junction contained 10 bases not matched to a gene. The germline CDR1 and CDR2 sequences are DFQATT and SNEGSKA (reference sequence).

The CDR3: CASSFPKVPNTEAFF. The CDR3, as DNA: TGTGCCAGCAGTTTTCCTAAAGTCCCGAACACTGAAGCTTTCTTT. The V and J genes are TRBV28 and TRBJ1-1; D gene uncertain. Germline CDR1 reads MDHEN; CDR2 reads SYDVKM. The V end was cut by 3 bases, the J end by 1 base, with 12 bases between. There are 15 residues in the CDR3.

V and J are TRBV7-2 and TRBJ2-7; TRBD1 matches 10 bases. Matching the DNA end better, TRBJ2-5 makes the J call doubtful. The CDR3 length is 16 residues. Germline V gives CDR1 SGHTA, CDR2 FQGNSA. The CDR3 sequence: CASSIIGTGAAETQYF. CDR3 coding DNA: TGTGCCAGCAGCATTATCGGGACAGGGGCAGCGGAGACCCAGTACTTC.

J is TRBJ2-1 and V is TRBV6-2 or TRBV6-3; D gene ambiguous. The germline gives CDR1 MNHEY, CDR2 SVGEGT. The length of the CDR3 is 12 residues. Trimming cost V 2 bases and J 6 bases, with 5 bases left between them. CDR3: CASSYHSNEQFF. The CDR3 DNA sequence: TGTGCCAGCAGTTACCACTCCAATGAGCAGTTCTTC.

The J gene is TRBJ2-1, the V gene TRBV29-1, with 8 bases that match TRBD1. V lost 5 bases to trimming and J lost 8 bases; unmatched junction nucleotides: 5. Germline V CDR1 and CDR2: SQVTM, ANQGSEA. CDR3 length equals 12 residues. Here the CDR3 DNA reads TGCAGCGTTCCGGACAGGGTGGATGAGCAGTTCTTC. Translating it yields CSVPDRVDEQFF.

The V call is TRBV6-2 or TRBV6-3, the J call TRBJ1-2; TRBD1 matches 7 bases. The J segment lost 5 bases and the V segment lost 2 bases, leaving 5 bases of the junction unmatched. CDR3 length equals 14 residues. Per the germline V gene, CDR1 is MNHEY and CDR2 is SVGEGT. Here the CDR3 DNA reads TGTGCCAGCAGTTACGCCGGGACAGAGTATGGCTACACCTTC. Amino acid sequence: CASSYAGTEYGYTF.

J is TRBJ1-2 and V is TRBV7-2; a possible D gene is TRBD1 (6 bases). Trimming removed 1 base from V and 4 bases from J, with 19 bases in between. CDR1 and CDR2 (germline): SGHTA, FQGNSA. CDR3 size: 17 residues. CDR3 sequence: CASSLEGWTAESYGYTF. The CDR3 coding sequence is TGTGCCAGCAGCTTAGAAGGATGGACAGCTGAATCCTATGGCTACACCTTC.

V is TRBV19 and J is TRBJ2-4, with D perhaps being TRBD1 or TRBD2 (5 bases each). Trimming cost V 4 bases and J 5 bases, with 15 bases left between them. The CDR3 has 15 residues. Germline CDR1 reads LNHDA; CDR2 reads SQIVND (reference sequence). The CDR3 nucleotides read TGTGCCAGTAGTAGCGAGGGGCTGATCGAAAACATTCAGTACTTC. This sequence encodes CASSSEGLIENIQYF. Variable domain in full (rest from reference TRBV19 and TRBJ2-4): DGGITQSPKYLFRKEGQNVTLSCEQNLNHDAMYWYRQDPGQGLRLIYYSQIVNDFQKGDIAEGYSVSREKKESFPLTVTSAQKNPTAFYLCASSSEGLIENIQYFGAGTRLSVL.

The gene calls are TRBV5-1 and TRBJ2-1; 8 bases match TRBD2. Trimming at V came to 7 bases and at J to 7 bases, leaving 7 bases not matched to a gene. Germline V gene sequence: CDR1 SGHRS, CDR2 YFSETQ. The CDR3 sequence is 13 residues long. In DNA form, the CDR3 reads TGCGCCAGCGGACGACTAGCGATGAATGAGCAGTTCTTC. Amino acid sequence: CASGRLAMNEQFF.

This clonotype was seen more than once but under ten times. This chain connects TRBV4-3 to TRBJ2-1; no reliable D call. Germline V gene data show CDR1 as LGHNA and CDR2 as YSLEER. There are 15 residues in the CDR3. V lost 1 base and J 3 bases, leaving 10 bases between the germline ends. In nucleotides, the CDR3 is TGCGCCAGCAGCCAAGGACCGGCGTACTACAATGAGCAGTTCTTC. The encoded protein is CASSQGPAYYNEQFF.

CDR3 DNA sequence: TGTGCCAGCAGTGATTGGTTCAGCCAGACCTCAGATACGCAGTATTTT. Protein: CASSDWFSQTSDTQYF. V gene TRBV6-4 combines with J gene TRBJ2-3; D is undetermined. This CDR3 has 16 residues. Trimming shortened V by 3 bases and J by 4 bases, and 17 bases separated the two germline ends. Germline assignment: CDR1 MRHNA and CDR2 SNTAGT.

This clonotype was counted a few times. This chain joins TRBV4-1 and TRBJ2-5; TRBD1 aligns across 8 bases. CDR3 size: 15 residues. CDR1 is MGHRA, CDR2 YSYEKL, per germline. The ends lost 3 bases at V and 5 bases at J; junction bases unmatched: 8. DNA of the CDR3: TGCGCCAGCAGCCATGGACAGGGCGTAGGGGAGACCCAGTACTTC. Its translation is CASSHGQGVGETQYF.

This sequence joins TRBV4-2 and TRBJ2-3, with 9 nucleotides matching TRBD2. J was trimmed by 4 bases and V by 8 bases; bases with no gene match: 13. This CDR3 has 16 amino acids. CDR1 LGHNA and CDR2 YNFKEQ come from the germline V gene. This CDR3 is CASGSSSGLAADTQYF. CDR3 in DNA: TGTGCCAGCGGATCCAGTTCGGGACTAGCAGCAGATACGCAGTATTTT.

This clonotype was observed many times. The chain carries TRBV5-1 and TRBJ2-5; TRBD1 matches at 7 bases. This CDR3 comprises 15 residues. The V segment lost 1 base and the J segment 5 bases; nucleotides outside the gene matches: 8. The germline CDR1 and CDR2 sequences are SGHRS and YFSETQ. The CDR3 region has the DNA TGCGCCAGCAGCTTGACTACAGGGGTAGCGGAGACCCAGTACTTC. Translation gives CASSLTTGVAETQYF.